These 8 T cell receptor beta chains were sequenced from one sample in a study of blood T cell repertoires in COVID-19. The data were produced by immunoSEQ multiplex PCR, yet TCRdb's version contains in-frame clones alone and is incomplete. The sample records 150,000 to 200,000 clones, about 82% being singletons. Sequencing was carried out using peripheral blood. The receptors stem from a woman aged 25 to 39 with acute or convalescent COVID-19.

The genes are TRBV7-2 and TRBJ2-3; no firm D call. V gave up 0 bases and J gave up 4 bases, with 11 bases separating them. CDR3 length equals 15 residues. CDR1 is SGHTA and CDR2 is FQGNSA in the germline V gene. The CDR3 region is CASSLALSRADTQYF. The DNA of the CDR3 is TGTGCCAGCAGCTTAGCCCTTAGTAGAGCAGATACGCAGTATTTT.

This chain uses TRBV28 with TRBJ1-5, with D possibly matching TRBD1 (5 bases). The CDR3 loop spans 13 amino acids. Per the germline V gene, CDR1 is MDHEN and CDR2 is SYDVKM. V was clipped by 6 bases and J by 6 bases, with 12 bases between them. The CDR3: CASRGEGFQPQHF. CDR3 in DNA: TGTGCCAGCAGGGGGGAGGGGTTTCAGCCCCAGCATTTT. Supplemented by reference TRBV28 and TRBJ1-5, the full variable domain reads DVKVTQSSRYLVKRTGEKVFLECVQDMDHENMFWYRQDPGLGLRLIYFSYDVKMKEKGDIPEGYSVSREKKERFSLILESASTNQTSMYLCASRGEGFQPQHFGDGTRLSIL.

This clone was observed a handful of times. The chain joins TRBV11-2 to TRBJ1-2; TRBD1 matches at 9 bases. The CDR3 extends over 14 amino acids. Trimming took 4 bases from V and 3 from J; bases not matched to a gene: 3. Germline V gene data show CDR1 as SGHAT and CDR2 as FQNNGV. CDR3 sequence: CASSSRDRDYGYTF. CDR3 bases: TGTGCCAGCAGCTCCCGGGACAGGGACTATGGCTACACCTTC.

The chain employs TRBV28 and TRBJ1-4; 7 nucleotides line up with TRBD1. Germline V gene lookup returns CDR1 MDHEN and CDR2 SYDVKM. The CDR3 loop spans 14 amino acids. V dropped 6 bases and J dropped 7; count of bases not matched to a gene: 8. The CDR3 DNA is TGTGCCAGCAGGTCAGACAGGGCGGGTGAAAAACTGTTTTTT. Translated, it gives CASRSDRAGEKLFF. The full variable domain, in which reference TRBV28 and TRBJ1-4 provide the parts outside the CDR3, is DVKVTQSSRYLVKRTGEKVFLECVQDMDHENMFWYRQDPGLGLRLIYFSYDVKMKEKGDIPEGYSVSREKKERFSLILESASTNQTSMYLCASRSDRAGEKLFFGSGTQLSVL.

This clone came up once. This rearrangement joins TRBV29-1 to TRBJ2-7; TRBD2 is a possible D gene (6 bases). V gave up 1 base and J gave up 2 bases, with 15 bases separating them. The CDR3 is made up of 15 amino acids. In germline, CDR1 is SQVTM, CDR2 ANQGSEA. CDR3 residues: CSVEGGAGKAYEQYF. The CDR3 region has the DNA TGCAGCGTTGAAGGGGGTGCGGGGAAGGCCTACGAGCAGTACTTC.

The V and J genes are TRBV7-3 and TRBJ2-2; D ambiguous. Germline V gene data show CDR1 as SGHTA and CDR2 as FQGTGA. The CDR3 is 15 residues long. V dropped 2 bases and J dropped 2 bases, with 9 bases sitting between them. CDR3 DNA sequence: TGTGCCAGCAGCTTAGTGACTCAAAACACCGGGGAGCTGTTTTTT. It is translated as CASSLVTQNTGELFF.

The CDR3 coding sequence is TGTGCCACCGAGAAGACAGGGGGTTCCTCCTACGAGCAGTACTTC. This encodes CATEKTGGSSYEQYF. The chain links TRBV28 to TRBJ2-7, with 9 bases identical to TRBD1. Germline V gene data show CDR1 as MDHEN and CDR2 as SYDVKM. V gave up 10 bases and J gave up 0 bases; unmatched junction bases: 10. The CDR3 loop spans 15 amino acids.

The V call is TRBV5-1, the J call TRBJ2-1; 15 bases are a match to TRBD2. The trim removed 4 bases at V and 4 bases at J, leaving 6 bases unmatched. The CDR3 extends over 17 amino acids. Germline loops: CDR1 SGHRS, CDR2 YFSETQ. The CDR3 nucleotides read TGCGCCAGCAGCCGGACTAGCGGGAGGGCTAGTTACAATGAGCAGTTCTTC. Translating gives CASSRTSGRASYNEQFF.